This TCR beta chain was recorded in a study of T cells after yellow fever vaccination. The CDR3 totals 15 residues. The germline CDR1 and CDR2 sequences are MNHEY and SVGEGT. With 4 bases removed from V and 4 bases from J, the gap between germline ends came to 16 bases. A single record per CDR3 protein comes from TCRdb applying MiXCR to the 5' RACE reads. The table has 620,000 or so distinct CDR3 sequences, roughly an eighth seen once. There are many counts of this clonotype. Sequences were derived from PBMCs, sampled on the day of the yellow fever booster vaccination. The receptor comes from a man aged 25-45 years who received the YFV17D yellow fever vaccine. The rearrangement links TRBV6-2 or TRBV6-3 to TRBJ2-5; D is perhaps TRBD1 (6 bases). The CDR3 nucleotides read TGTGCCAGCAGTTGGACAGTTGGAGTGGGAGAGACCCAGTACTTC. The encoded protein is CASSWTVGVGETQYF.